Shown below are 7 T cell receptor beta chains from a single sample sequenced in a study of technical replicates of blood from several donors. Clones were read by immunoSEQ multiplex PCR, and TCRdb kept only the in-frame ones, dropping some. Of fewer than 80,000 clones listed, approximately 86% were seen once; the top ten hold around 5%. The specimen sequenced was PBMCs. These receptors came from a human donor in good health. Some clones in this sample may be carry-over from other donors' samples.

V usage is TRBV5-6 and J usage is TRBJ2-5; D remains unclear. V shed 5 bases and J shed 5 bases, with 16 bases lying between them. Germline values: CDR1 SGHDT, CDR2 YYEEEE. CDR3 length: 14 residues. CDR3 sequence (DNA): TGTGCCAGCAGACGAGAGGTACCCGGGGAGACCCAGTACTTC. It codes for CASRREVPGETQYF.

This clone has only one observation. The chain carries TRBV4-1 and TRBJ1-3; 9 nucleotides agree with TRBD1. The V segment lost 3 bases and the J segment 3 bases; nucleotides outside the gene matches: 3. Germline V gene sequence: CDR1 MGHRA, CDR2 YSYEKL. The CDR3 is made up of 15 amino acids. The CDR3 DNA sequence: TGCGCCAGCAGCCAGGACAGGGGTGTTGGAAACACCATATATTTT. This translates into CASSQDRGVGNTIYF.

The genes are TRBV25-1 and TRBJ2-5; 8 bases map to TRBD1. Germline values: CDR1 MGHDK, CDR2 SYGVNS. The J segment lost 1 base and the V segment lost 4 bases, leaving 5 bases of the junction unmatched. The CDR3 runs 15 residues. The CDR3 loop reads CASSGQQGAQETQYF. CDR3 sequence (DNA): TGTGCCAGCAGTGGCCAGCAGGGGGCCCAAGAGACCCAGTACTTC. The variable domain in full, completed from reference TRBV25-1 and TRBJ2-5, reads EADIYQTPRYLVIGTGKKITLECSQTMGHDKMYWYQQDPGMELHLIHYSYGVNSTEKGDLSSESTVSRIRTEHFPLTLESARPSHTSQYLCASSGQQGAQETQYFGPGTRLLVL.

This chain uses TRBV27 with TRBJ2-2; 11 bases agree with TRBD2. The CDR3 sequence is 18 residues long. Germline CDR1 is MNHEY and CDR2 is SMNVEV (reference sequence). V lost 5 bases, J lost 0 bases, and 8 bases stayed unmatched. The CDR3 sequence is CASSAYLSGGANTGELFF. The CDR3 nucleotides are TGTGCCAGCAGTGCTTACCTTAGCGGGGGGGCGAACACCGGGGAGCTGTTTTTT.

The chain employs TRBV7-8 and TRBJ1-6; TRBD1 is a possible D gene (6 bases). The CDR3 loop spans 15 amino acids. Trimming left V 4 bases short and J 5 bases short, with 12 bases between. Germline assignment: CDR1 SGHVS and CDR2 FQNEAQ. The CDR3 DNA follows: TGTGCCAGCAGCTCCAAGGACAGTGATAATTCACCCCTCCACTTT. Protein sequence: CASSSKDSDNSPLHF. Complete variable domain (other parts from reference TRBV7-8 and TRBJ1-6): GAGVSQSPRYKVAKRGQDVALRCDPISGHVSLFWYQQALGQGPEFLTYFQNEAQLDKSGLPSDRFFAERPEGSVSTLKIQRTQQEDSAVYLCASSSKDSDNSPLHFGNGTRLTVT.

V and J are TRBV6-6 and TRBJ2-4, with a tentative D call TRBD1 (6 bases). Germline V gene sequence: CDR1 MNHNY, CDR2 SVGAGI (reference sequence). This CDR3 comprises 15 residues. The V end was cut by 5 bases, the J end by 8 bases, with 19 bases between. CDR3 DNA sequence: TGTGCCAGCAGTACCCGGGACACGGGTTGGGACATTCAGTACTTC. Amino acids: CASSTRDTGWDIQYF.

The V call is TRBV6-1, the J call TRBJ2-1, with TRBD1 matching 7 bases. The germline CDR1 and CDR2 sequences are MNHNS and SASEGT. The CDR3 covers 15 residues. J was trimmed by 6 bases and V by 4 bases; bases with no gene match: 9. CDR3 loop: CASSADRAKTNEQFF. The DNA of the CDR3 is TGTGCCAGCAGTGCCGACAGGGCAAAGACCAATGAGCAGTTCTTC.